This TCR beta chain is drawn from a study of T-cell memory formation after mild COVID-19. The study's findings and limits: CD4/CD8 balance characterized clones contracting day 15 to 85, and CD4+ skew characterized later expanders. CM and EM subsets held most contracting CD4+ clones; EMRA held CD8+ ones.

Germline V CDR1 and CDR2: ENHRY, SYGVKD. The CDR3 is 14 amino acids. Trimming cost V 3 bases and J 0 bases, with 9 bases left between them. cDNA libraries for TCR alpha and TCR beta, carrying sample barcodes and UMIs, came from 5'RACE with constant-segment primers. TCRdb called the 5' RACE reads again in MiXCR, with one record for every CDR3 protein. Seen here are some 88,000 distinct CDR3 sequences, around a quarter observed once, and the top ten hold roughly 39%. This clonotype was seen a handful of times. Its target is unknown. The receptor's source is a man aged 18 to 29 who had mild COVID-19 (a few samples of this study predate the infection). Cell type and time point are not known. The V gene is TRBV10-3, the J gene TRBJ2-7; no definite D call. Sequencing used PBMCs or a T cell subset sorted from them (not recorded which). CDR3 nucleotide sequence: TGTGCCATCAGTGACAGATTGAACTCCTACGAGCAGTACGTC. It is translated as CAISDRLNSYEQYV.